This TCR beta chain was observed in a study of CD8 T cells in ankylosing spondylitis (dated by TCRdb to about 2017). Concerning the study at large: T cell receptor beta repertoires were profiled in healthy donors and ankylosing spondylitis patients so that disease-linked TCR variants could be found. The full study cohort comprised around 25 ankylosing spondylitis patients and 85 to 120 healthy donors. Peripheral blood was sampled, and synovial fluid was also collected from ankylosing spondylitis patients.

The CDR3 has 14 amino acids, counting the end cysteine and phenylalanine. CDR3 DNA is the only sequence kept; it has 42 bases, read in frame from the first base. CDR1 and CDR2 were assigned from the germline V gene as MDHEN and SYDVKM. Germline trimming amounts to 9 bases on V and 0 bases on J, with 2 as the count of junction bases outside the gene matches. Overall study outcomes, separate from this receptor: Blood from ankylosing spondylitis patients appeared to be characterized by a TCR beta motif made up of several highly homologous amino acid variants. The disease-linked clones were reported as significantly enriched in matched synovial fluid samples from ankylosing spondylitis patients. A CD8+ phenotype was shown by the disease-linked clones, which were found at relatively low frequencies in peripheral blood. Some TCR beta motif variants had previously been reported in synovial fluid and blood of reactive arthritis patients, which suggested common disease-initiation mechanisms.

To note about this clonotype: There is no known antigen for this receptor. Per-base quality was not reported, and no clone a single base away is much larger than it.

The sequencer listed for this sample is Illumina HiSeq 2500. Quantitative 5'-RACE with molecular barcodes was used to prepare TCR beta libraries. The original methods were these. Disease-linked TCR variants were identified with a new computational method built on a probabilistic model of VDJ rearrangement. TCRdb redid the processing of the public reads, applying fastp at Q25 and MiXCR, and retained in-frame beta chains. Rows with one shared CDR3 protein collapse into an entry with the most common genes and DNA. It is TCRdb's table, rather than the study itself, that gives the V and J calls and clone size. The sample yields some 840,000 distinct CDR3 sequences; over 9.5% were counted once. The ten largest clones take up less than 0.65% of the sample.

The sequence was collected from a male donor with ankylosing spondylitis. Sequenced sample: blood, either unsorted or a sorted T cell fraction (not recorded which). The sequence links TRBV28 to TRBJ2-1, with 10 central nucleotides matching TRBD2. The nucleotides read TGTGCCAGACCTAGCGGGAGCTCCTACAATGAGCAGTTCTTC. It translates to CARPSGSSYNEQFF.